This T cell receptor (beta chain) was sequenced during a study of blood T cell repertoires in COVID-19. Study summary: COVID-19 samples, acute and convalescent, were from the United States, Italy and Spain. Sources were T cells, B-cell-depleted T cells, or PBMCs; the material itself was cDNA or gDNA.

Per the original data handling: Nucleated cell counts were estimated from reference gene primer amplification. Clones were read by immunoSEQ multiplex PCR, and TCRdb kept only the in-frame ones, dropping some. V, J and clone size reflect that table, while D and trimming were determined from the DNA. Among about 98,000 clones listed, 70% to 90% were seen once. CDR3 size: 18 residues. The germline V gene encodes CDR1 MDHEN and CDR2 SYDVKM. V shed 4 bases and J 0 bases; nucleotides not matched to a gene: 14. Sequencing was performed on peripheral blood. This TCR came from a man between 65 and 85 years old with acute or convalescent COVID-19. This rearrangement joins TRBV28 to TRBJ1-2, with 7 bases that match TRBD1. The CDR3 here is CASSSLDRRDPPNYGYTF. CDR3 coding DNA: TGTGCCAGCAGTTCCCTGGACAGGCGGGATCCCCCTAACTATGGCTACACCTTC.